This T cell receptor (beta chain) was obtained from a study of T-cell reconstitution after alpha-beta-depleted transplantation in children. Preparation of the TCRbeta library used unique molecular identifiers. One entry per CDR3 protein results from TCRdb running MiXCR on the PCR reads. This sample yields 450,000 to 600,000 distinct CDR3 sequences, of which around a third are seen a single time; 2% to 3% belongs to the top ten. Details on this clonotype: The junction departs from the called germline gene at one end, perhaps through a read error.

The CDR3 is 18 amino acids. Germline V lookup: CDR1 DFQATT, CDR2 SNEGSKA (reference sequence). The chain is built from TRBV20-1 and TRBJ2-3; 12 nucleotides align to TRBD2. The sequenced sample was PBMCs from the stem cell graft donor, obtained from the stem cell graft. This receptor was taken from a human donor who donated a stem cell graft to a child with aplastic anemia. The CDR3 DNA is TGCAGTGCTAGAGATCTAGCGGGAGGGATGAAGAGCACAGATACGCAGTATTTC. Translation gives CSARDLAGGMKSTDTQYF.